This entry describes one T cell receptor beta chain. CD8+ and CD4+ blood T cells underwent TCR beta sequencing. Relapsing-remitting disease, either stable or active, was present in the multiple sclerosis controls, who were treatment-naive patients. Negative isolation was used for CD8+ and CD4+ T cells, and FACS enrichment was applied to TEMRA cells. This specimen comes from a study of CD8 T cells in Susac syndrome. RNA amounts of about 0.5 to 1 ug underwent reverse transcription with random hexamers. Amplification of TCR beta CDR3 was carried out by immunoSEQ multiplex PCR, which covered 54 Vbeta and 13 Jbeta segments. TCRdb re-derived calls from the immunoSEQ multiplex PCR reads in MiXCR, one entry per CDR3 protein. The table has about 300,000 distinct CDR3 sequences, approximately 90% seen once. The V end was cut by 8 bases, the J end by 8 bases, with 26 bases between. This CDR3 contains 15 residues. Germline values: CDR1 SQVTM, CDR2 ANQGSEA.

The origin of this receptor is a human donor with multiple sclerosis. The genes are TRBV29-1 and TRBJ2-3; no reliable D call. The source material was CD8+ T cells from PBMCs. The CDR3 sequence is CSSILGVESTGTQYF. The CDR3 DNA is TGCAGCTCCATTCTAGGTGTCGAGAGCACGGGTACGCAGTATTTT.